Each of the 8 T cell receptor beta chains below was sequenced from the same sample in a study of blood T cell repertoires in COVID-19. Profiling relied on immunoSEQ multiplex PCR, and the TCRdb table lists in-frame clones only, not all of them. This table holds 65,000 to 95,000 clones, roughly 85% found once. The sequencing input was peripheral blood. Receptors originate from a man aged 30-40 years with acute or convalescent COVID-19.

The chain uses TRBV24-1 and TRBJ2-3; TRBD2 matches at 13 bases. The CDR3 is 16 amino acids. Per germline, CDR1 KGHDR and CDR2 SFDVKD. The V segment lost 4 bases and the J segment 6 bases; nucleotides outside the gene matches: 6. The CDR3 region has the DNA TGTGCCACCAGTGACCCCACTAGCGGGAGGGACGATACGCAGTATTTT. Translating gives CATSDPTSGRDDTQYF.

This clone was recorded only once. This chain uses TRBV27 with TRBJ2-3, with 9 nucleotides matching TRBD2. The length of the CDR3 is 15 residues. CDR1 and CDR2 from the germline V gene are MNHEY and SMNVEV (reference sequence). Trimming cost V 10 bases and J 5 bases; bases outside gene matches: 13. CDR3 nucleotide sequence: TGTGCCACCCGCGGGGGGGGCAGGGCGGGAGATACGCAGTATTTT. Amino acids: CATRGGGRAGDTQYF.

The V call is TRBV2, the J call TRBJ2-3, with 8 bases aligning to TRBD2. Trimming cost V 7 bases and J 6 bases; bases outside gene matches: 6. The germline V gene has CDR1 SNHLY and CDR2 FYNNEI. This CDR3 spans 13 amino acids. CDR3 DNA sequence: TGTGCCAGCACAACGGGAGGGCCGGATACGCAGTATTTT. Translating gives CASTTGGPDTQYF.

This clone has a single count. The rearrangement links TRBV2 to TRBJ2-4, with a weak D call TRBD2 (6 bases). V was pared by 3 bases and J by 1 base, with 10 bases between. CDR1 is SNHLY and CDR2 is FYNNEI in the germline V gene. The CDR3 length is 15 residues. CDR3 coding DNA: TGTGCCAGCAGTGAGACCGGGACTGCCAAAAACATTCAGTACTTC. Encoded protein: CASSETGTAKNIQYF.

This clone was counted a single time. V gene TRBV2 combines with J gene TRBJ2-7; the match to TRBD1 covers 11 bases. V was pared by 6 bases and J by 5 bases, with 6 bases of the junction left unmatched. Per germline, CDR1 SNHLY and CDR2 FYNNEI. The CDR3 totals 14 residues. The CDR3 region is CASSDRTGGDEQYF. The CDR3 region has the DNA TGTGCCAGCAGCGATCGGACAGGGGGCGACGAGCAGTACTTC.

This chain uses TRBV29-1 with TRBJ2-5; 8 nucleotides agree with TRBD2. Trimming took 5 bases from V and 5 from J; bases not matched to a gene: 16. The length of the CDR3 is 16 residues. Per germline, CDR1 SQVTM and CDR2 ANQGSEA. The DNA for the CDR3 is TGCAGCGTTCGACGGGGAGGGGGACTAGGGATGGAGACCCAGTACTTC. Translating it yields CSVRRGGGLGMETQYF.

The CDR3 region is CASSYRDTLEKLFF. As DNA, the CDR3 is TGTGCCAGCAGTTACCGGGACACCTTAGAAAAACTGTTTTTT. The chain recombines TRBV6-5 with TRBJ1-4; TRBD1 is a possible D gene (6 bases). Trimming left V 2 bases short and J 8 bases short, with 12 bases between. CDR3 length: 14 amino acids. The germline V gene encodes CDR1 MNHEY and CDR2 SVGAGI.

By share of the sample, this clone is medium-sized. The chain recombines TRBV28 with TRBJ1-1; D gene uncertain. Germline CDR1 reads MDHEN; CDR2 reads SYDVKM. CDR3 length equals 14 residues. The V gene lost 6 bases and the J gene lost 4 bases, with 15 bases spanning the gap. CDR3 in amino acids: CASRPLSVRTEAFF. CDR3 DNA: TGTGCCAGCAGACCCTTATCGGTCCGCACTGAAGCTTTCTTT.